Listed here are 22 T cell receptor beta chains from one sample, sequenced in a study of T cells in Graves' hyperthyroidism and ophthalmopathy. The source material, RNA transcripts, was used to amplify TCR beta CDR3 regions. A set of HTBI primers served as the primers for a first-round RT-PCR of the TCR CDR3. TCRdb independently ran MiXCR on the multiplex PCR reads; one entry per CDR3 protein. The sample has a few hundred thousand distinct CDR3 sequences; around 15% are singletons. The sequenced sample was blood. The receptors were sampled from a woman aged 35 to 49 with Graves' ophthalmopathy.

This clonotype has just a few counts. Because it lacks the conserved phenylalanine or tryptophan at the end, this CDR3 is likely a read error. The chain uses TRBV12-3 or TRBV12-4 and TRBJ2-3; the match to TRBD2 covers 7 bases. The ends lost 5 bases at V and 4 bases at J; junction bases unmatched: 6. This CDR3 comprises 14 residues. The CDR3 bases are TGTGCCAGCAGTAAGGGGCTAGCGGCAGATACGCAGTATCTT. Protein sequence: CASSKGLAADTQYL.

Only a few counts were recorded for this clonotype. V usage is TRBV11-2 and J usage is TRBJ1-6; 7 bases align to TRBD1. The V gene's germline CDR1 is SGHAT and CDR2 FQNNGV. V was clipped by 5 bases and J by 7 bases; unmatched bases: 8. CDR3 length: 15 amino acids. This CDR3 reads CASSPRGDSNSPLHF. The CDR3 nucleotides read TGTGCCAGCAGCCCTAGAGGGGACAGCAATTCACCCCTCCACTTT.

This clonotype was recorded a few times. The gene calls are TRBV19 and TRBJ2-1; 14 bases line up with TRBD2. The CDR3 has 17 amino acids. Per germline, CDR1 LNHDA and CDR2 SQIVND (reference sequence). Unmatched junction bases numbered 9, after V lost 4 bases and J lost 7 bases. As DNA, the CDR3 is TGTGCCAGTAGTAACGGACTAGCGGGAGGTTTTAGGAATGAGCAGTTCTTC. It yields the protein CASSNGLAGGFRNEQFF. Full variable domain (missing parts from reference TRBV19 and TRBJ2-1): DGGITQSPKYLFRKEGQNVTLSCEQNLNHDAMYWYRQDPGQGLRLIYYSQIVNDFQKGDIAEGYSVSREKKESFPLTVTSAQKNPTAFYLCASSNGLAGGFRNEQFFGPGTRLTVL.

This clonotype has a count of ten or more. The V call is TRBV30, the J call TRBJ2-1; D ambiguous. Per the germline V gene, CDR1 is GTSNPN and CDR2 is SVGIG (reference sequence). The germline V and J ends were trimmed by 2 bases and 4 bases, with 6 bases remaining between them. CDR3 size: 12 residues. CDR3 in amino acids: CAWSLTYNEQFF. CDR3 DNA sequence: TGTGCCTGGAGTCTTACATACAATGAGCAGTTCTTC. The whole variable domain, remainder taken from reference TRBV30 and TRBJ2-1, is SQTIHQWPATLVQPVGSPLSLECTVEGTSNPNLYWYRQAAGRGLQLLFYSVGIGQISSEVPQNLSASRPQDRQFILSSKKLLLSDSGFYLCAWSLTYNEQFFGPGTRLTVL.

This clonotype was observed many times. The junction departs from germline at one end; a sequencing error may be responsible. The chain combines TRBV7-9 with TRBJ2-5; tentatively, D is TRBD2 (5 bases). The CDR3 is 12 residues long. From germline, CDR1 is SEHNR and CDR2 FQNEAQ (reference sequence). CDR3 sequence: CATGRGQETQYF. CDR3 bases: TGCGCCACCGGACGGGGACAAGAGACCCAGTACTTC.

This clonotype was counted ten times or more. CDR3 nucleotides: TGCAGTCCGGAGACGGATACCGGGGAGCTGTTTTTT. Protein product: CSPETDTGELFF. The chain has TRBV20-1 and TRBJ2-2, with no clear D. V lost 8 bases and J 5 bases, leaving 12 bases between the germline ends. This CDR3 is built from 12 residues. CDR1 is DFQATT, CDR2 SNEGSKA, per germline (reference sequence).

This clonotype was recorded at least ten times. The chain combines TRBV2 with TRBJ2-1; D is perhaps TRBD2 (6 bases). The CDR3 spans 15 residues. The germline CDR1 and CDR2 sequences are SNHLY and FYNNEI. With 3 bases removed from V and 2 bases from J, the gap between germline ends came to 11 bases. Here the CDR3 DNA reads TGTGCCAGCAGTGAGGAGGGCCCCCCCTACAATGAGCAGTTCTTC. Amino acid sequence: CASSEEGPPYNEQFF.

Many counts were recorded for this clonotype. The chain employs TRBV18 and TRBJ1-1; TRBD1 agrees at 8 bases. Germline trimming cut 3 bases from V and 5 bases from J; bases unmatched to any gene: 11. This CDR3 is built from 16 residues. CDR1 and CDR2 from the germline V gene are KGHSH and LQKENI. The CDR3 loop is CASSPTGGTEGTEAFF. CDR3 DNA sequence: TGTGCCAGCTCACCCACAGGGGGGACGGAGGGGACTGAAGCTTTCTTT.

The sample holds many counts of this clonotype. The J gene is TRBJ2-3, the V gene TRBV7-6; 10 bases line up with TRBD2. V lost 5 bases and J lost 0; bases outside the gene matches: 11. This CDR3 spans 18 amino acids. Germline values: CDR1 SGHVS, CDR2 FNYEAQ. The CDR3, as DNA: TGTGCCAGCAGCCGGACTAGCGGAATTCTAACTAGCACAGATACGCAGTATTTT. As protein: CASSRTSGILTSTDTQYF.

The chain employs TRBV5-1 and TRBJ2-5; D could derive from TRBD1 or TRBD2 (6 bases each). Germline V gene data show CDR1 as SGHRS and CDR2 as YFSETQ. The CDR3 has 15 amino acids. Trimming stripped 0 bases from V and 4 bases from J, with 13 bases between. The DNA for the CDR3 is TGCGCCAGCAGCTTGGTCGGGGGCGCGTCAGAGACCCAGTACTTC. It encodes CASSLVGGASETQYF.

As regards this clonotype: A junction end diverges from the germline sequence, so it may reflect a read error. The chain combines TRBV12-3 or TRBV12-4 with TRBJ1-4; D is undetermined. The CDR3 consists of 14 residues. In nucleotides, the CDR3 is TGTGCCAGTAGTTTAAATGGGCAAGATGAAAAACTGTTTTTT. Its protein is CASSLNGQDEKLFF.

This clonotype came up many times. This chain links TRBV4-1 with TRBJ2-3; TRBD1 is a possible D gene (5 bases). This CDR3 contains 16 residues. CDR1 and CDR2 from the germline V gene are MGHRA and YSYEKL. Trimming removed 0 bases at V and 1 base at J, with 11 bases between. CDR3 bases: TGCGCCAGCAGCCAAGAAAGGTGGGGCGGCACAGATACGCAGTATTTT. Protein: CASSQERWGGTDTQYF.

There are many counts of this clonotype. V is TRBV20-1 and J is TRBJ2-3, with 9 nucleotides matching TRBD2. Germline values: CDR1 DFQATT, CDR2 SNEGSKA (reference sequence). V lost 0 bases and J lost 3; bases outside the gene matches: 4. CDR3 length: 15 residues. The chain's CDR3 is CSARDAAGGTDTQYF. CDR3 nucleotide sequence: TGCAGTGCTAGAGATGCGGCGGGGGGGACAGATACGCAGTATTTT.

There are many counts of this clonotype. The rearrangement uses TRBV9 and TRBJ1-4; 8 bases are shared with TRBD1. CDR1 is SGDLS, CDR2 YYNGEE, per germline. Trimming cost V 4 bases and J 8 bases; bases outside gene matches: 7. The CDR3 has 14 residues. The DNA of the CDR3 is TGTGCCAGCAGCCCCCGACAGGGGCCGGAAAAACTGTTTTTT. Its translation: CASSPRQGPEKLFF.

This clonotype has ten or more counts. The chain carries TRBV28 and TRBJ2-1; no definite D call. CDR1 is MDHEN, CDR2 SYDVKM, per germline. There are 13 residues in the CDR3. Trimming removed 2 bases from V and 6 bases from J, with 8 bases in between. This chain's CDR3 is CASSLLSPNEQFF. Here the CDR3 DNA reads TGTGCCAGCAGTTTACTATCCCCCAATGAGCAGTTCTTC.

This chain connects TRBV3-1 to TRBJ2-5; 7 positions agree with TRBD2. Unmatched junction bases numbered 8, after V lost 0 bases and J lost 7 bases. CDR3 length: 15 amino acids. Germline CDR1 is LGHDT and CDR2 is YNNKEL (reference sequence). The CDR3 DNA reads as TGTGCCAGCAGCCAAGATCCCGCTAGCGGTACGACCCAGTACTTC. Translating gives CASSQDPASGTTQYF.

A single count supports this clonotype. V is TRBV12-3 or TRBV12-4 and J is TRBJ2-3; 11 nucleotides agree with TRBD2. This CDR3 is built from 15 residues. V was pared by 6 bases and J by 2 bases, with 4 bases of the junction left unmatched. The CDR3 bases are TGTGCCAGCAGCGCTAGCGGGGGGATCACAGATACGCAGTATTTT. Translated: CASSASGGITDTQYF.

This rearrangement joins TRBV27 to TRBJ2-7; D is possibly TRBD2 (5 bases). Trimming shortened V by 6 bases and J by 7 bases, and 16 bases separated the two germline ends. CDR3 size: 13 residues. Germline V CDR1 and CDR2: MNHEY, SMNVEV (reference sequence). The CDR3 loop is CASSLRASREQYF. Written as DNA, the CDR3 is TGTGCCAGCAGCCTAAGGGCTAGCAGGGAGCAGTACTTC.

In its sample, this clonotype was seen a few times. The rearrangement uses TRBV7-2 and TRBJ1-4; a possible D gene is TRBD1 (5 bases). The germline gives CDR1 SGHTA, CDR2 FQGNSA. Trimming shortened V by 1 base and J by 5 bases, and 17 bases separated the two germline ends. The CDR3 runs 17 residues. CDR3 DNA: TGTGCCAGCAGCTTAGTGGCGTCGAGGGGAAGAAATGAAAAACTGTTTTTT. Translated, it gives CASSLVASRGRNEKLFF.

A few counts support this clonotype. The chain links TRBV27 to TRBJ2-1, with D possibly TRBD1 on 5 matching bases. The ends were cut back, 0 bases at V and 9 bases at J, with 18 bases in the middle. Germline CDR1 is MNHEY and CDR2 is SMNVEV (reference sequence). This CDR3 has 16 residues. The CDR3 DNA follows: TGTGCCAGCAGTTTATCTGGCAGGGCCCTATCTTCTGAGCAGTTCTTC. Its protein is CASSLSGRALSSEQFF.

This clonotype was observed at least ten times. The V and J genes are TRBV18 and TRBJ2-3; no clear D. The V and J ends lost 3 bases and 4 bases respectively, with 14 bases between them. This CDR3 region has 15 residues. Germline V gene sequence: CDR1 KGHSH, CDR2 LQKENI. The CDR3 coding sequence is TGTGCCAGCTCACCCTCTCTGGCCCGGCCAGATACGCAGTATTTT. This encodes CASSPSLARPDTQYF.

This clonotype was counted a few times. V and J are TRBV5-1 and TRBJ1-2, with D perhaps TRBD1 (6 bases). This CDR3 contains 14 residues. The V and J ends lost 4 bases and 7 bases respectively, with 17 bases between them. Germline CDR1 is SGHRS and CDR2 is YFSETQ. Written as DNA, the CDR3 is TGCGCCAGCAGCCCCCGACCAGGGGCCGGTGGCTACACCTTC. Protein: CASSPRPGAGGYTF.